The 20 T cell receptor beta chains in this list originate from one sample, sequenced in a study of blood T cell repertoires in COVID-19. Generated by immunoSEQ multiplex PCR, the TCRdb table keeps only in-frame clones and is missing some. The sample consists of about 330,000 clones, roughly 87% of them appearing once. The sample consisted of PBMCs or T cells enriched from blood (not recorded which). These receptors were collected from a woman in her twenties or thirties who had recovered from COVID-19.

V gene TRBV10-1 combines with J gene TRBJ2-5; 8 bases agree with TRBD2. V shed 0 bases and J 3 bases; nucleotides not matched to a gene: 9. Per germline, CDR1 WNHNN and CDR2 SYGVQD (reference sequence). CDR3 length: 17 residues. CDR3 sequence reads: CASSESRGRGAEETQYF. CDR3 nucleotides: TGCGCCAGCAGTGAGTCGCGCGGGCGGGGGGCCGAAGAGACCCAGTACTTC.

The V and J genes are TRBV18 and TRBJ1-1; D perhaps matches TRBD1 (6 bases). Germline V lookup: CDR1 KGHSH, CDR2 LQKENI. This CDR3 is built from 13 residues. The V end lost 0 bases, the J end lost 8 bases, and 10 bases lay between the germline ends. The CDR3 sequence: CASSPPGGQEAFF. DNA of the CDR3: TGTGCCAGCTCACCACCGGGCGGACAGGAAGCTTTCTTT.

This chain connects TRBV9 to TRBJ2-1; 7 bases agree with TRBD1. Losses at the gene ends were 4 bases for V and 4 bases for J; bases not matched to a gene: 8. This CDR3 has 15 amino acids. Germline loops: CDR1 SGDLS, CDR2 YYNGEE. In DNA, the CDR3 is TGTGCCAGCAGCCGGCTCACGGGACAGTACAATGAGCAGTTCTTC. This codes for CASSRLTGQYNEQFF.

The chain couples TRBV5-4 to TRBJ2-7; TRBD2 matches at 9 bases. The CDR3 loop spans 14 amino acids. Trimming took 4 bases from V and 6 from J; bases not matched to a gene: 8. CDR1 is SGHNT, CDR2 YYREEE, per germline (reference sequence). CDR3 loop: CASSLGAGGREQYF. CDR3 DNA sequence: TGTGCCAGCAGCCTGGGGGCGGGGGGGCGCGAGCAGTACTTC.

This chain connects TRBV18 to TRBJ1-6; D perhaps matches TRBD1 (6 bases). Germline V CDR1 and CDR2: KGHSH, LQKENI. This CDR3 spans 17 amino acids. V was cut by 4 bases and J by 5 bases, with 18 bases left in between. CDR3 nucleotides: TGTGCCAGCTCACTAAAGGCAGGGGCGGTCAATAATTCACCCCTCCACTTT. Residues: CASSLKAGAVNNSPLHF.

The rearrangement joins TRBV28 to TRBJ1-5; D perhaps matches TRBD1 (6 bases). CDR3 length equals 12 residues. Between the trimmed V and J ends, which lost 11 bases and 6 bases, there was a span of 14 bases. The V gene's germline CDR1 is MDHEN and CDR2 SYDVKM. CDR3 nucleotides: TGTGCCGGCGGCGGGGGCCTTCAGCCCCAGCATTTT. It specifies CAGGGGLQPQHF.

The chain joins TRBV6-6 to TRBJ1-6, with D possibly being TRBD1 (5 bases). The CDR3 consists of 14 residues. V lost 7 bases and J 6 bases, leaving 13 bases between the germline ends. Germline CDR1 reads MNHNY; CDR2 reads SVGAGI (reference sequence). The chain's CDR3 is CASNAGWGNSPLHF. The CDR3 coding sequence is TGTGCCAGCAACGCAGGGTGGGGTAATTCACCCCTCCACTTT.

This chain connects TRBV10-1 to TRBJ2-3, with 9 bases identical to TRBD1. CDR3 length: 15 residues. The germline gives CDR1 WNHNN, CDR2 SYGVQD (reference sequence). V lost 4 bases to trimming and J lost 2 bases; unmatched junction nucleotides: 4. Written as DNA, the CDR3 is TGCGCCAGCAGTGGGGTACAGGGGGCCACAGATACGCAGTATTTT. Translating gives CASSGVQGATDTQYF.

This chain connects TRBV7-2 to TRBJ1-6, with 7 bases fitting TRBD1. V lost 0 bases and J lost 8; bases outside the gene matches: 4. Germline-derived CDR1 and CDR2 are SGHTA and FQGNSA. This CDR3 is 15 amino acids long. CDR3 sequence reads: CASSLAETGYSPLHF. The CDR3 region has the DNA TGTGCCAGCAGCTTAGCGGAGACAGGGTATTCACCCCTCCACTTT.

This chain connects TRBV6-5 to TRBJ2-5; 8 bases match TRBD1. The V segment lost 6 bases and the J segment 3 bases; nucleotides outside the gene matches: 3. Germline V lookup: CDR1 MNHEY, CDR2 SVGAGI. The CDR3 is made up of 13 amino acids. CDR3 sequence (DNA): TGTGCCAGCAGGGACAGGGCAAAAGAGACCCAGTACTTC. Translation: CASRDRAKETQYF.

This rearrangement joins TRBV5-8 to TRBJ2-3; D is undetermined. The CDR3 is 13 amino acids. V lost 1 base and J 3 bases, leaving 6 bases between the germline ends. CDR1 is SGHTS and CDR2 is YDEGEE in the germline V gene. In nucleotides, the CDR3 is TGTGCCAGCAGCTTGCCCGGGACAGATACGCAGTATTTT. This translates into CASSLPGTDTQYF.

The chain combines TRBV18 with TRBJ1-1, with D perhaps TRBD1 (6 bases). Germline CDR1 is KGHSH and CDR2 is LQKENI. The CDR3 length is 14 residues. The germline V and J ends were trimmed by 7 bases and 1 base, with 13 bases remaining between them. The CDR3 region has the DNA TGTGCCAGCTTCGGTGACAGGTCGAACACTGAAGCTTTCTTT. Its translation is CASFGDRSNTEAFF.

This rearrangement joins TRBV28 to TRBJ2-5; TRBD2 is a possible D gene (7 bases). CDR3 length: 14 residues. Trimming cost V 7 bases and J 2 bases, with 14 bases left between them. CDR1 and CDR2 (germline): MDHEN, SYDVKM. CDR3: CASKSGGGQETQYF. The CDR3 bases are TGTGCCAGCAAATCGGGGGGCGGACAAGAGACCCAGTACTTC. The complete variable domain, with remaining parts taken from reference TRBV28 and TRBJ2-5, reads DVKVTQSSRYLVKRTGEKVFLECVQDMDHENMFWYRQDPGLGLRLIYFSYDVKMKEKGDIPEGYSVSREKKERFSLILESASTNQTSMYLCASKSGGGQETQYFGPGTRLLVL.

The CDR3 nucleotides read TGTGCCATCAGTGAGTCGGAGGAACAGGGGGGCGAGCAGTACTTC. Its translation is CAISESEEQGGEQYF. V and J are TRBV10-3 and TRBJ2-7; TRBD1 agrees at 8 bases. The CDR3 is 15 residues long. Germline CDR1 reads ENHRY; CDR2 reads SYGVKD. V dropped 0 bases and J dropped 6; count of bases not matched to a gene: 7.

The chain links TRBV10-3 to TRBJ2-6, with 8 bases lining up with TRBD1. V was clipped by 6 bases and J by 4 bases; unmatched bases: 5. There are 15 residues in the CDR3. Germline CDR1 ENHRY, CDR2 SYGVKD. This chain's CDR3 is CAIRDREDGANVLTF. Written as DNA, the CDR3 is TGTGCCATCAGGGACAGGGAGGACGGGGCCAACGTCCTGACTTTC.

The chain combines TRBV28 with TRBJ2-1; D unresolved. V lost 5 bases and J 4 bases, leaving 9 bases between the germline ends. The germline CDR1 and CDR2 sequences are MDHEN and SYDVKM. The CDR3 is made up of 13 amino acids. For the CDR3, the DNA is TGTGCCAGCAGTGCTACCCCGTACAATGAGCAGTTCTTC. This gives the protein CASSATPYNEQFF.

This clone was recorded a few times. The chain is built from TRBV2 and TRBJ2-5; D gene unclear. This CDR3 spans 13 amino acids. The germline CDR1 and CDR2 sequences are SNHLY and FYNNEI. Trimming pared 1 base from V and 5 bases from J, leaving 8 bases between. CDR3 loop: CASSEVVRETQYF. DNA for the CDR3: TGTGCCAGCAGTGAAGTAGTGAGGGAGACCCAGTACTTC.

The genes are TRBV30 and TRBJ1-6; 7 nucleotides align to TRBD1. V was pared by 5 bases and J by 7 bases, with 5 bases of the junction left unmatched. The CDR3 extends over 13 amino acids. The V gene's germline CDR1 is GTSNPN and CDR2 SVGIG (reference sequence). The CDR3 here is CAWETGANSPLHF. In DNA form, the CDR3 reads TGTGCCTGGGAAACAGGGGCAAATTCACCCCTCCACTTT. The whole variable domain, remainder taken from reference TRBV30 and TRBJ1-6, is SQTIHQWPATLVQPVGSPLSLECTVEGTSNPNLYWYRQAAGRGLQLLFYSVGIGQISSEVPQNLSASRPQDRQFILSSKKLLLSDSGFYLCAWETGANSPLHFGNGTRLTVT.

The V and J genes are TRBV24-1 and TRBJ1-4; D remains unclear. This CDR3 is built from 14 residues. V lost 4 bases, J lost 8 bases, and 13 bases lay in between. Per the germline V gene, CDR1 is KGHDR and CDR2 is SFDVKD. The CDR3 loop reads CATSETGAGEKLFF. CDR3 bases: TGTGCCACCAGTGAAACCGGAGCCGGAGAAAAACTGTTTTTT.

The V gene is TRBV20-1, the J gene TRBJ1-2, with D perhaps matching TRBD1 (5 bases). The germline V gene encodes CDR1 DFQATT and CDR2 SNEGSKA (reference sequence). The CDR3 has 11 amino acids. V was clipped by 8 bases and J by 8 bases, with 15 bases between them. In DNA form, the CDR3 reads TGCAGTCCATTAGACAGAGGAGGCTACACCTTC. Translation gives CSPLDRGGYTF.